These 18 T cell receptor beta chains were sequenced from one sample in a study of T cells in Graves' hyperthyroidism and ophthalmopathy. Using RNA transcripts as the source, TCR beta CDR3 regions were amplified. The study used the HTBI primer set for a first-round RT-PCR of the TCR CDR3. Via MiXCR, TCRdb re-called the multiplex PCR reads, giving one row per CDR3 protein. The sample holds approximately 610,000 distinct CDR3 sequences, roughly 15% seen once. The specimen was blood. The receptor source for this set is a woman between 40 and 55 years old with Graves' ophthalmopathy.

V gene TRBV9 combines with J gene TRBJ1-1; D is possibly TRBD1 (5 bases). Germline V lookup: CDR1 SGDLS, CDR2 YYNGEE. Trimming took off 2 bases at V and 12 bases at J, with 20 bases between the two ends. The CDR3 runs 14 residues. CDR3 region: CASSVDPQGSVSFF. The DNA for the CDR3 is TGTGCCAGCAGCGTCGACCCCCAGGGTTCCGTATCTTTCTTT.

The chain carries TRBV12-3 or TRBV12-4 and TRBJ2-5; TRBD2 aligns across 8 bases. J was trimmed by 6 bases and V by 3 bases; bases with no gene match: 6. The CDR3 runs to 14 residues. CDR3 sequence: CASSFLGGAKTQYF. Written as DNA, the CDR3 is TGTGCCAGCAGTTTCCTCGGGGGGGCAAAGACCCAGTACTTC.

This clonotype is medium-sized (0.01 to 0.1%) in the sample. The V gene is TRBV6-1, the J gene TRBJ1-5, with TRBD1 identical over 8 bases. Germline loops: CDR1 MNHNS, CDR2 SASEGT. The CDR3 is 17 amino acids. V lost 4 bases to trimming and J lost 5 bases; unmatched junction nucleotides: 13. CDR3 in amino acids: CASSAHIDRGRDQPQHF. The CDR3 region has the DNA TGTGCCAGCAGTGCCCACATTGACAGGGGAAGGGATCAGCCCCAGCATTTT.

This clonotype was detected many times. The chain links TRBV6-1 to TRBJ2-4, with 7 positions matching TRBD2. There are 14 residues in the CDR3. V gave up 3 bases and J gave up 6 bases; unmatched junction bases: 5. Germline V gene lookup returns CDR1 MNHNS and CDR2 SASEGT. The DNA for the CDR3 is TGTGCCAGCAGTGAGTCGGGAGGAGTAAACATTCAGTACTTC. Residues: CASSESGGVNIQYF.

The rearrangement uses TRBV24-1 and TRBJ2-6; D possibly corresponds to TRBD1 (5 bases). Germline CDR1 is KGHDR and CDR2 is SFDVKD. The CDR3 is 20 residues long. Trimming cost V 3 bases and J 1 base, with 21 bases left between them. CDR3 nucleotide sequence: TGTGCCACCAGTGATCCCCAAGGAAAGGACAAACCTTCTGGGGCCAACGTCCTGACTTTC. Its translation: CATSDPQGKDKPSGANVLTF.

The V gene is TRBV19, the J gene TRBJ2-2, with 9 bases identical to TRBD2. After removal of 6 bases from V and 5 bases from J, the junction contained 4 bases not matched to a gene. The CDR3 is 14 residues long. Germline CDR1 reads LNHDA; CDR2 reads SQIVND (reference sequence). This CDR3 is CASRLREGTGELFF. The CDR3 DNA follows: TGTGCCAGTAGATTGCGGGAGGGAACCGGGGAGCTGTTTTTT.

This clonotype was counted ten times or more. The chain uses TRBV4-1 and TRBJ2-5; the D is unclear. The CDR3 extends over 12 amino acids. Germline CDR1 is MGHRA and CDR2 is YSYEKL. V was pared by 2 bases and J by 5 bases, with 6 bases between. The CDR3 region has the DNA TGCGCCAGCAGCCAAACGGAGGAGACCCAGTACTTC. Protein product: CASSQTEETQYF.

This clonotype was seen at least ten times. CDR3 in DNA: TGTGCCAGCAGACGAGAATACACTGAAGCTTTCTTT. Amino acids: CASRREYTEAFF. The chain employs TRBV28 and TRBJ1-1; D is ambiguous. V lost 6 bases and J lost 3, with 8 bases in between. Per germline, CDR1 MDHEN and CDR2 SYDVKM. The CDR3 runs to 12 residues.

V gene TRBV4-1 combines with J gene TRBJ2-2; TRBD2 aligns across 8 bases. The CDR3 covers 16 residues. CDR1 is MGHRA, CDR2 YSYEKL, per germline. Trimming at V came to 2 bases and at J to 2 bases, leaving 4 bases not matched to a gene. DNA of the CDR3: TGCGCCAGCAGCCAAAGCGGGGGACTTAACACCGGGGAGCTGTTTTTT. Encoded protein: CASSQSGGLNTGELFF.

This sequence joins TRBV4-2 and TRBJ2-7; 12 bases agree with TRBD2. CDR3 size: 17 residues. CDR1 and CDR2 (germline): LGHNA, YNFKEQ. V lost 4 bases to trimming and J lost 2 bases; unmatched junction nucleotides: 9. As DNA, the CDR3 is TGTGCCAGCAGCCGAATTCAGACTAGCGGGAGCCCCTACGAGCAGTACTTC. Translating it yields CASSRIQTSGSPYEQYF.

The chain combines TRBV9 with TRBJ1-2, with D perhaps TRBD1 (6 bases). Germline CDR1 reads SGDLS; CDR2 reads YYNGEE. Trimming shortened V by 4 bases and J by 8 bases, and 27 bases separated the two germline ends. This CDR3 is built from 17 residues. In DNA, the CDR3 is TGTGCCAGCAGCCAAAGTGATCTATGGGCCGGGGGCTGGGGCTACACCTTC. As protein: CASSQSDLWAGGWGYTF.

The genes are TRBV20-1 and TRBJ2-7; possibly TRBD2 for D (7 bases). Germline assignment: CDR1 DFQATT and CDR2 SNEGSKA (reference sequence). The CDR3 contains 14 residues. Trimming took off 6 bases at V and 6 bases at J, with 21 bases between the two ends. The CDR3 is CSANTGAGAREQYF. The CDR3 DNA is TGCAGTGCCAACACGGGGGCGGGAGCACGCGAGCAGTACTTC.

The chain carries TRBV7-8 and TRBJ2-7; possible D gene TRBD2, 6 bases. Trimming cost V 0 bases and J 0 bases, with 12 bases left between them. The CDR3 has 16 amino acids. Germline V CDR1 and CDR2: SGHVS, FQNEAQ. The CDR3 sequence: CASSLAHQGLSYEQYF. The CDR3 DNA sequence: TGTGCCAGCAGCTTAGCGCATCAGGGACTCTCCTACGAGCAGTACTTC. The whole variable domain, filled in from reference TRBV7-8 and TRBJ2-7, reads GAGVSQSPRYKVAKRGQDVALRCDPISGHVSLFWYQQALGQGPEFLTYFQNEAQLDKSGLPSDRFFAERPEGSVSTLKIQRTQQEDSAVYLCASSLAHQGLSYEQYFGPGTRLTVT.

This chain connects TRBV4-1 to TRBJ1-5, with 11 bases that match TRBD1. The CDR3 is 19 amino acids. Germline trimming cut 0 bases from V and 2 bases from J; bases unmatched to any gene: 9. Germline assignment: CDR1 MGHRA and CDR2 YSYEKL. As DNA, the CDR3 is TGCGCCAGCAGCCAAGAGGGGGACAGGGGGGCCCTTGGCAATCAGCCCCAGCATTTT. Encoded protein: CASSQEGDRGALGNQPQHF.

This clonotype was detected ten times or more. This chain links TRBV18 with TRBJ1-1; D remains unclear. The CDR3 has 13 amino acids. V lost 5 bases to trimming and J lost 1 base, with 8 bases between them. CDR1 and CDR2 from the germline V gene are KGHSH and LQKENI. Here the CDR3 reads CASSSSQNTEAFF. The CDR3 coding sequence is TGTGCCAGCTCATCCTCCCAGAACACTGAAGCTTTCTTT. The full variable domain, in which reference TRBV18 and TRBJ1-1 provide the parts outside the CDR3, is NAGVMQNPRHLVRRRGQEARLRCSPMKGHSHVYWYRQLPEEGLKFMVYLQKENIIDESGMPKERFSAEFPKEGPSILRIQQVVRGDSAAYFCASSSSQNTEAFFGQGTRLTVV.

This clonotype was seen ten or more times. The chain has TRBV10-1 and TRBJ2-2; D tentatively reads TRBD1 or TRBD2 (5 bases each). CDR3 length: 13 amino acids. The V gene lost 6 bases and the J gene lost 7 bases, with 12 bases spanning the gap. Germline loops: CDR1 WNHNN, CDR2 SYGVQD (reference sequence). The CDR3 DNA is TGCGCCAGCAGCCGGGACGTCGGCGGGGAGCTGTTTTTT. Amino acids: CASSRDVGGELFF.

This clonotype was found a few times. The V gene is TRBV25-1, the J gene TRBJ2-3; D is unresolved. Trimming pared 1 base from V and 0 bases from J, leaving 11 bases between. The CDR3 runs 16 residues. CDR1 and CDR2 from the germline V gene are MGHDK and SYGVNS. CDR3 amino acids: CASSEFVGFSTDTQYF. In DNA, the CDR3 is TGTGCCAGCAGTGAATTCGTGGGATTTAGCACAGATACGCAGTATTTT.

This clonotype was detected only a few times. The chain joins TRBV5-1 to TRBJ2-3; the D is unclear. The V and J ends lost 9 bases and 0 bases respectively, with 17 bases between them. This CDR3 region has 15 residues. Germline CDR1 and CDR2: SGHRS and YFSETQ. The CDR3 sequence is CATLKDPTSTDTQYF. In DNA form, the CDR3 reads TGCGCCACCCTTAAGGATCCTACTAGCACAGATACGCAGTATTTT.